The next 24 T cell receptor beta chains were all read from a single sample in a study of blood T cells in healthy people across ages. It was with a sample-barcoded 5' primer and a J-beta primer mix that a second PCR of roughly 7 to 11 cycles was run. TCRdb reanalysed the 5' RACE reads using MiXCR and keeps one entry per CDR3 protein. The sample carries about 930,000 distinct CDR3 sequences, almost 30% recorded once. These same records also appear under a second study, on T cells of mothers and their children.

The sequenced sample was blood. These receptors originate from a woman between 35 and 50 years old in good health.

The J gene is TRBJ2-3, the V gene TRBV15, with TRBD1 identical over 9 bases. This CDR3 comprises 14 residues. Germline assignment: CDR1 LNHNV and CDR2 YYDKDF (reference sequence). V trimming: 7 bases; J trimming: 3 bases; junction bases outside the gene matches: 5. Here the CDR3 DNA reads TGTGCCACCACTACAGGGGGCCCAACAGATACGCAGTATTTT. Translated, it gives CATTTGGPTDTQYF.

At least ten counts were recorded for this clonotype. This sequence joins TRBV10-3 and TRBJ2-5, with D maybe TRBD1 (6 bases). Germline values: CDR1 ENHRY, CDR2 SYGVKD. The CDR3 runs 14 residues. V was shortened by 3 bases and J by 2 bases, with 10 bases between the two germline ends. The CDR3 region has the DNA TGTGCCATCAGTGATGCAGGGGTACAAGAGACCCAGTACTTC. Translation: CAISDAGVQETQYF.

The gene calls are TRBV7-6 and TRBJ2-3, with 10 bases matching TRBD1. The V gene's germline CDR1 is SGHVS and CDR2 FNYEAQ. This CDR3 contains 16 residues. The V segment lost 5 bases and the J segment 0 bases; nucleotides outside the gene matches: 5. CDR3 bases: TGTGCCAGCAGCCTACGACAGGGGGCTAGCACAGATACGCAGTATTTT. Protein product: CASSLRQGASTDTQYF.

Turning to this clonotype: This clone may be a read error of a much larger clone one base away. Since the CDR3 does not end with the conserved phenylalanine or tryptophan, this likely comes from a read error. The genes are TRBV10-2 and TRBJ1-6; a possible D gene is TRBD1 (6 bases). The CDR3 has 14 residues. Per the germline V gene, CDR1 is WSHSY and CDR2 is SAAADI. V lost 1 base and J 11 bases, leaving 12 bases between the germline ends. CDR3 sequence (DNA): TGCGCCAGCAGTGAGTGGGGGGCGATTGCACCCCTCCACTTG. It codes for CASSEWGAIAPLHL.

This clonotype was recorded at least ten times. The rearrangement joins TRBV7-2 to TRBJ1-5, with 7 bases that match TRBD1. Trimming took 1 base from V and 2 from J; bases not matched to a gene: 8. Germline V gene lookup returns CDR1 SGHTA and CDR2 FQGNSA. This CDR3 spans 17 amino acids. The CDR3 loop reads CASSLGPGGKGNQPQHF. The CDR3 DNA sequence: TGTGCCAGCAGCTTAGGGCCAGGGGGTAAAGGCAATCAGCCCCAGCATTTT.

This rearrangement joins TRBV10-3 to TRBJ1-1; D call uncertain. There are 14 residues in the CDR3. Between the trimmed V and J ends, which lost 3 bases and 0 bases, there was a span of 8 bases. The germline gives CDR1 ENHRY, CDR2 SYGVKD. CDR3 region: CAISDYLLNTEAFF. In nucleotides, the CDR3 is TGTGCCATCAGTGACTACTTACTGAACACTGAAGCTTTCTTT.

This clonotype was seen a handful of times. This chain links TRBV27 with TRBJ1-2; D uncertain. The germline V gene has CDR1 MNHEY and CDR2 SMNVEV (reference sequence). CDR3 length: 14 residues. Trimming shortened V by 7 bases and J by 0 bases, and 12 bases separated the two germline ends. The CDR3 region is CASTPAASNYGYTF. CDR3 DNA sequence: TGTGCCAGCACCCCGGCAGCCTCTAACTATGGCTACACCTTC.

The table lists this clonotype with a few counts. The genes are TRBV12-3 or TRBV12-4 and TRBJ1-2; TRBD1 might be the D (5 bases). The V gene lost 5 bases and the J gene lost 7 bases, with 20 bases spanning the gap. The CDR3 has 15 residues. Here the CDR3 reads CASSSLAVQGAGYTF. CDR3 DNA: TGTGCCAGCAGTAGTTTAGCGGTGCAGGGAGCTGGCTACACCTTC.

Ten or more counts support this clonotype. The V and J genes are TRBV29-1 and TRBJ2-7; D remains ambiguous. Germline V gene data show CDR1 as SQVTM and CDR2 as ANQGSEA. V lost 6 bases to trimming and J lost 1 base, with 10 bases between them. This CDR3 spans 12 amino acids. The CDR3 loop reads CSVVGFSYEQYF. DNA of the CDR3: TGCAGCGTCGTGGGTTTTTCCTACGAGCAGTACTTC.

The chain joins TRBV29-1 to TRBJ1-5; D is undetermined. The V gene's germline CDR1 is SQVTM and CDR2 ANQGSEA. Deletions cut 5 bases from V and 4 bases from J, with 12 bases between. The CDR3 length is 13 residues. In nucleotides, the CDR3 is TGCAGCGTTCAAGGAGGTCGGAATCAGCCCCAGCATTTT. This translates into CSVQGGRNQPQHF.

This clonotype was detected many times. This chain links TRBV20-1 with TRBJ2-7, with 12 positions matching TRBD2. The CDR3 totals 17 residues. V was pared by 5 bases and J by 1 base, with 12 bases of the junction left unmatched. From germline, CDR1 is DFQATT and CDR2 SNEGSKA (reference sequence). The CDR3 protein is CSALLLAGGLKSYEQYF. The CDR3, as DNA: TGCAGTGCTTTACTACTAGCGGGGGGCCTTAAATCCTACGAGCAGTACTTC.

As for this clonotype: Possible read error: a much larger clone is one base away. The V call is TRBV7-9, the J call TRBJ2-4, with a weak D call TRBD1 (5 bases). The DNA end is a closer match to TRBJ2-7, so the J assignment may be wrong. The CDR3 length is 16 residues. Germline assignment: CDR1 SEHNR and CDR2 FQNEAQ (reference sequence). The CDR3 DNA sequence: TGTGCCAACAGCGCCCTTCTTGGGGCGACCACCTACGAGCAGTACTTC. Amino acids: CANSALLGATTYEQYF.

This clonotype was seen only a few times. The chain combines TRBV20-1 with TRBJ2-7; TRBD1 aligns across 9 bases. The V gene end was trimmed by 0 bases and the J gene end by 3 bases; junction bases not matched to a gene: 6. The CDR3 runs to 15 residues. Germline CDR1 and CDR2: DFQATT and SNEGSKA (reference sequence). The CDR3 nucleotides are TGCAGTGCTAGAGACCGGGACAGGGCGGACTACGAGCAGTACTTC. Translated: CSARDRDRADYEQYF.

V and J are TRBV7-9 and TRBJ1-4; a possible D gene is TRBD1 (6 bases). This CDR3 spans 13 amino acids. V dropped 7 bases and J dropped 3 bases, with 9 bases sitting between them. Germline loops: CDR1 SEHNR, CDR2 FQNEAQ (reference sequence). The CDR3 region is CASTRGSNEKLFF. Written as DNA, the CDR3 is TGTGCCAGCACCAGGGGTTCTAATGAAAAACTGTTTTTT.

This clonotype was seen only a few times. This rearrangement joins TRBV6-5 to TRBJ1-6; perhaps TRBD1 as D (6 bases). The CDR3 runs 16 residues. V lost 2 bases to trimming and J lost 7 bases, with 15 bases between them. The germline V gene encodes CDR1 MNHEY and CDR2 SVGAGI. Written as DNA, the CDR3 is TGTGCCAGCAGTTACGGCAGGGGAGTGTTGAATTCACCCCTCCACTTT. Protein product: CASSYGRGVLNSPLHF.

This clonotype was recorded many times. This chain links TRBV15 with TRBJ2-5; no reliable D call. The CDR3 consists of 11 residues. CDR1 is LNHNV, CDR2 YYDKDF, per germline (reference sequence). Trimming cost V 4 bases and J 4 bases, with 4 bases left between them. CDR3 sequence reads: CATSMRETQYF. CDR3 DNA sequence: TGTGCCACCAGCATGCGAGAGACCCAGTACTTC. The whole variable domain, remainder taken from reference TRBV15 and TRBJ2-5, is DAMVIQNPRYQVTQFGKPVTLSCSQTLNHNVMYWYQQKSSQAPKLLFHYYDKDFNNEADTPDNFQSRRPNTSFCFLDIRSPGLGDTAMYLCATSMRETQYFGPGTRLLVL.

The chain is built from TRBV20-1 and TRBJ2-5; the match to TRBD2 covers 11 bases. The CDR3 loop spans 14 amino acids. Trimming at V came to 3 bases and at J to 3 bases, leaving 3 bases not matched to a gene. The germline gives CDR1 DFQATT, CDR2 SNEGSKA (reference sequence). The CDR3 reads CSARLAGGKETQYF. The DNA for the CDR3 is TGCAGTGCTAGGCTAGCGGGGGGAAAAGAGACCCAGTACTTC.

The rearrangement links TRBV11-1 to TRBJ2-5; perhaps D is TRBD1 or TRBD2 (5 bases each). V shed 0 bases and J shed 3 bases, with 11 bases lying between them. The CDR3 covers 15 residues. Germline CDR1 SGHAT, CDR2 FQDESV (reference sequence). The DNA for the CDR3 is TGTGCCAGCAGCTTAGCCCTTATGGGGGAAGAGACCCAGTACTTC. It encodes CASSLALMGEETQYF.

This chain uses TRBV30 with TRBJ2-7; TRBD1 matches 7 bases. Trimming took 1 base from V and 1 from J; bases not matched to a gene: 10. The CDR3 contains 16 residues. Germline assignment: CDR1 GTSNPN and CDR2 SVGIG (reference sequence). The CDR3 nucleotides read TGTGCCTGGAGTGGCCGGGACAGCCTAAAGTCCTACGAGCAGTACTTC. It encodes CAWSGRDSLKSYEQYF.

This clonotype was counted a few times. This chain links TRBV20-1 with TRBJ1-2; D remains unclear. Trimming took off 1 base at V and 6 bases at J, with 21 bases between the two ends. CDR3 length: 16 residues. Germline V gene lookup returns CDR1 DFQATT and CDR2 SNEGSKA (reference sequence). CDR3 protein: CSARVSTEKIIHGYTF. CDR3 in DNA: TGCAGTGCTAGAGTTTCTACAGAAAAAATAATCCATGGCTACACCTTC.

This clonotype was recorded a few times. The chain employs TRBV29-1 and TRBJ1-2, with unresolved D. Germline V CDR1 and CDR2: SQVTM, ANQGSEA. The CDR3 spans 12 residues. The V and J ends lost 1 base and 5 bases respectively, with 8 bases between them. CDR3 sequence reads: CSVEVWQYGYTF. The CDR3 DNA sequence: TGCAGCGTTGAAGTTTGGCAGTATGGCTACACCTTC. The complete variable domain, with remaining parts taken from reference TRBV29-1 and TRBJ1-2, reads SAVISQKPSRDICQRGTSLTIQCQVDSQVTMMFWYRQQPGQSLTLIATANQGSEATYESGFVIDKFPISRPNLTFSTLTVSNMSPEDSSIYLCSVEVWQYGYTFGSGTRLTVV.

The CDR3 spells CASSHGFLAQHF. In DNA form, the CDR3 reads TGTGCCAGCAGTCACGGTTTCCTGGCCCAGCATTTT. This chain links TRBV12-3 or TRBV12-4 with TRBJ1-5; D not resolved. The CDR3 has 12 residues. V was pared by 5 bases and J by 11 bases, with 13 bases between.

V and J are TRBV4-3 and TRBJ2-2; no definite D call. CDR3 length: 13 amino acids. Germline-derived CDR1 and CDR2 are LGHNA and YSLEER. Between the trimmed V and J ends, which lost 0 bases and 6 bases, there was a span of 5 bases. The CDR3 loop is CASSQDRAGELFF. The CDR3, as DNA: TGCGCCAGCAGCCAAGATAGGGCCGGGGAGCTGTTTTTT.

This clonotype appeared many times. The chain links TRBV7-3 to TRBJ2-3; D unresolved. CDR1 is SGHTA and CDR2 is FQGTGA in the germline V gene. The V end lost 2 bases, the J end lost 0 bases, and 6 bases lay between the germline ends. The CDR3 runs to 14 residues. The CDR3 loop reads CASSLSTSTDTQYF. The CDR3 coding sequence is TGTGCCAGCAGCTTATCAACAAGCACAGATACGCAGTATTTT.